These 23 T cell receptor beta chains originate from one sample sequenced in a study of blood T cell repertoires in COVID-19. TCRdb keeps only in-frame clones here, not all; method: immunoSEQ multiplex PCR. The data contain under 20,000 clones, roughly nine tenths of them singletons. Sequences were obtained from peripheral blood. These receptors originate from a man in his fifties or sixties with acute or convalescent COVID-19.

The genes are TRBV10-1 and TRBJ1-4, with D tentatively TRBD1 (6 bases). Germline assignment: CDR1 WNHNN and CDR2 SYGVQD (reference sequence). The CDR3 runs to 13 residues. V was trimmed by 4 bases and J by 6 bases, leaving 9 bases between them. CDR3: CASSVRGDEKLFF. In DNA form, the CDR3 reads TGCGCCAGCAGTGTCAGGGGAGATGAAAAACTGTTTTTT.

V usage is TRBV5-4 and J usage is TRBJ1-2, with 7 bases fitting TRBD1. CDR3 size: 14 residues. The V and J ends lost 4 bases and 7 bases, in that order; junction bases with no gene match: 10. CDR1 and CDR2 from the germline V gene are SGHNT and YYREEE (reference sequence). The CDR3 nucleotides read TGTGCCAGCAGCAGCGACAGGGACCGCGGTGGCTACACCTTC. This encodes CASSSDRDRGGYTF.

V usage is TRBV30 and J usage is TRBJ1-2; TRBD1 matches at 11 bases. V shed 3 bases and J 3 bases; nucleotides not matched to a gene: 0. The CDR3 length is 13 residues. Germline CDR1 GTSNPN, CDR2 SVGIG (reference sequence). CDR3 in amino acids: CAWRGQGDYGYTF. The CDR3 nucleotides are TGTGCCTGGAGGGGACAGGGGGACTATGGCTACACCTTC.

The V call is TRBV9, the J call TRBJ2-3; 10 bases map to TRBD2. The ends lost 4 bases at V and 2 bases at J; junction bases unmatched: 7. The germline V gene has CDR1 SGDLS and CDR2 YYNGEE. The CDR3 is 16 amino acids. CDR3 amino acids: CASSLTGTSATDTQYF. CDR3 nucleotide sequence: TGTGCCAGCAGCCTCACCGGGACTAGCGCCACAGATACGCAGTATTTT.

This CDR3 reads CAWSDGTSGGLYEQYF. CDR3 coding DNA: TGTGCCTGGAGTGACGGGACTAGCGGGGGCTTGTACGAGCAGTACTTC. V and J are TRBV30 and TRBJ2-7, with TRBD2 identical over 14 bases. Germline CDR1 is GTSNPN and CDR2 is SVGIG (reference sequence). V shed 1 base and J 4 bases; nucleotides not matched to a gene: 6. This CDR3 has 16 amino acids.

The chain couples TRBV24-1 to TRBJ2-1, with D hard to call. The V and J ends lost 3 bases and 0 bases respectively, with 17 bases between them. This CDR3 is built from 18 residues. Per germline, CDR1 KGHDR and CDR2 SFDVKD. The CDR3 sequence: CATSDPSPYKSSYNEQFF. CDR3 nucleotide sequence: TGTGCCACCAGTGATCCCTCCCCGTACAAAAGCTCCTACAATGAGCAGTTCTTC.

This clone showed up just once. V and J are TRBV5-4 and TRBJ2-2, with 8 bases that match TRBD2. This CDR3 contains 16 residues. With 2 bases clipped from V and 4 bases from J, the junction kept 7 bases outside the gene matches. The germline V gene encodes CDR1 SGHNT and CDR2 YYREEE (reference sequence). The CDR3 sequence: CASSFMGTRSTGELFF. In DNA form, the CDR3 reads TGTGCCAGCAGCTTTATGGGGACTAGAAGCACCGGGGAGCTGTTTTTT.

This clone has a single count. The V gene is TRBV7-9, the J gene TRBJ1-2; D perhaps matches TRBD1 (6 bases). V lost 8 bases to trimming and J lost 2 bases, with 12 bases between them. CDR1 is SEHNR, CDR2 FQNEAQ, per germline (reference sequence). The length of the CDR3 is 13 residues. In nucleotides, the CDR3 is TGTGCCAGCGGGGACACGGTGAACTATGGCTACACCTTC. Protein sequence: CASGDTVNYGYTF.

The V gene is TRBV7-2, the J gene TRBJ2-2; 11 positions agree with TRBD2. Per the germline V gene, CDR1 is SGHTA and CDR2 is FQGNSA. The trim removed 6 bases at V and 4 bases at J, leaving 4 bases unmatched. CDR3 length: 15 amino acids. CDR3 DNA sequence: TGTGCCAGCAGTCCTAGCGGGAGGACCACCGGGGAGCTGTTTTTT. Its translation: CASSPSGRTTGELFF.

This clone appeared once. The chain carries TRBV27 and TRBJ2-7; TRBD2 agrees at 11 bases. CDR3 length: 18 amino acids. Unmatched junction bases numbered 14, after V lost 4 bases and J lost 3 bases. In germline, CDR1 is MNHEY, CDR2 SMNVEV (reference sequence). In DNA, the CDR3 is TGTGCCAGCAGTTCAGTCCCCCGGACTAGCGGGTTTAGCTACGAGCAGTACTTC. Its translation is CASSSVPRTSGFSYEQYF.

This clone has just one count. The gene calls are TRBV3-1 (or the pseudogene TRBV3-2) and TRBJ2-1; 15 bases match TRBD2. With 4 bases clipped from V and 12 bases from J, the junction kept 10 bases outside the gene matches. Germline CDR1 is LGHDT and CDR2 is YNNKEL (reference sequence). CDR3 length: 16 amino acids. Here the CDR3 DNA reads TGTGCCAGCAGCCTTGGGACTAGCGGGAGGTTAGGTGGGCAGTTCTTC. Translated, it gives CASSLGTSGRLGGQFF.

The CDR3 nucleotides are TGCGCCAGCAGTGGACTAGCGGGAGGCGGGGAGCTGTTTTTT. Amino acid sequence: CASSGLAGGGELFF. The chain combines TRBV10-1 with TRBJ2-2, with 13 bases that match TRBD2. Per the germline V gene, CDR1 is WNHNN and CDR2 is SYGVQD (reference sequence). CDR3 size: 14 residues. After removal of 4 bases from V and 7 bases from J, the junction contained 0 bases not matched to a gene.

The chain is built from TRBV5-1 and TRBJ1-1; 7 nucleotides line up with TRBD1. Germline V gives CDR1 SGHRS, CDR2 YFSETQ. With V trimmed by 4 bases and J by 1 base, 4 bases remained unmatched. The length of the CDR3 is 14 residues. Here the CDR3 DNA reads TGCGCCAGCAGCGCCGGGGACAGGAACACTGAAGCTTTCTTT. Protein: CASSAGDRNTEAFF.

The gene calls are TRBV7-7 and TRBJ2-1, with 7 bases lining up with TRBD1. CDR1 is SSHAT and CDR2 is FNYEAQ in the germline V gene (reference sequence). This CDR3 spans 13 amino acids. The V and J ends lost 5 bases and 9 bases, in that order; junction bases with no gene match: 7. For the CDR3, the DNA is TGTGCCAGCAGCGTGGACAGGTATGGTGAGCAGTTCTTC. This translates into CASSVDRYGEQFF.

This rearrangement joins TRBV19 to TRBJ2-3; D gene unclear. CDR1 LNHDA and CDR2 SQIVND come from the germline V gene (reference sequence). The CDR3 contains 13 residues. The ends were cut back, 1 base at V and 5 bases at J, with 7 bases in the middle. The CDR3: CASSIVPGDTQYF. In DNA, the CDR3 is TGTGCCAGTAGTATAGTACCGGGAGATACGCAGTATTTT.

This clone appeared once. V gene TRBV10-1 combines with J gene TRBJ2-2; possibly TRBD1 for D (6 bases). From germline, CDR1 is WNHNN and CDR2 SYGVQD (reference sequence). This CDR3 comprises 14 residues. V was pared by 6 bases and J by 7 bases, with 15 bases between. As DNA, the CDR3 is TGCGCCAGCAGCATTGACAGGACCGGCGGGGAGCTGTTTTTT. Translating it yields CASSIDRTGGELFF.

The chain combines TRBV2 with TRBJ2-5; no firm D call. The CDR3 has 14 residues. The V and J ends lost 0 bases and 2 bases respectively, with 7 bases between them. Per germline, CDR1 SNHLY and CDR2 FYNNEI. The CDR3 is CASSEARYQETQYF. CDR3 DNA sequence: TGTGCCAGCAGTGAAGCCAGGTATCAAGAGACCCAGTACTTC.

This sequence joins TRBV2 and TRBJ2-2, with D possibly being TRBD2 (6 bases). Trimming stripped 9 bases from V and 3 bases from J, with 14 bases between. Germline lookup yields CDR1 SNHLY and CDR2 FYNNEI. The CDR3 has 14 residues. The DNA of the CDR3 is TGTGCCAGTCGGTGGGGGGTAGACACCGGGGAGCTGTTTTTT. Its protein product is CASRWGVDTGELFF.

The genes are TRBV29-1 and TRBJ2-7; the match to TRBD1 covers 8 bases. The CDR3 covers 15 residues. V dropped 0 bases and J dropped 6; count of bases not matched to a gene: 10. Germline V lookup: CDR1 SQVTM, CDR2 ANQGSEA. CDR3 in amino acids: CSVEEGTGQRSEQYF. The CDR3 coding sequence is TGCAGCGTTGAAGAGGGGACAGGTCAACGGTCCGAGCAGTACTTC.

CDR3 sequence (DNA): TGTGCCAGCAGTGAATGGACAGGGGTAGGGTATGGCTACACCTTC. As protein: CASSEWTGVGYGYTF. The chain couples TRBV6-1 to TRBJ1-2, with 9 bases aligning to TRBD1. Germline V gene data show CDR1 as MNHNS and CDR2 as SASEGT. The CDR3 length is 15 residues. V lost 2 bases, J lost 5 bases, and 6 bases stayed unmatched.

CDR3 residues: CASIQGTSGTGELFF. The CDR3 coding sequence is TGTGCCAGCATTCAGGGGACTAGCGGGACCGGGGAGCTGTTTTTT. V and J are TRBV2 and TRBJ2-2; 12 bases match TRBD2. The V and J ends lost 7 bases and 5 bases, in that order; junction bases with no gene match: 5. This CDR3 spans 15 amino acids. Germline V gene sequence: CDR1 SNHLY, CDR2 FYNNEI.

The V call is TRBV2, the J call TRBJ2-5, with D possibly being TRBD1 (5 bases). Trimming took 5 bases from V and 5 from J, leaving 9 bases between them. The germline V gene has CDR1 SNHLY and CDR2 FYNNEI. The CDR3 covers 12 residues. As DNA, the CDR3 is TGTGCCAGCAGTAGGGGATCCGAGACCCAGTACTTC. Translating it yields CASSRGSETQYF. Complete variable domain (other parts from reference TRBV2 and TRBJ2-5): EPEVTQTPSHQVTQMGQEVILRCVPISNHLYFYWYRQILGQKVEFLVSFYNNEISEKSEIFDDQFSVERPDGSNFTLKIRSTKLEDSAMYFCASSRGSETQYFGPGTRLLVL.

CDR3 residues: CASSQDRGNEQFF. The CDR3 DNA sequence: TGTGCCAGCAGCCAAGATCGGGGAAATGAGCAGTTCTTC. The J gene is TRBJ2-1, the V gene TRBV3-1 (or the pseudogene TRBV3-2); a possible D gene is TRBD2 (5 bases). The V gene's germline CDR1 is LGHDT and CDR2 YNNKEL (reference sequence). This CDR3 is built from 13 residues. Between the trimmed V and J ends, which lost 0 bases and 7 bases, there was a span of 7 bases.